This entry lists 19 T cell receptor beta chains sequenced from one sample in a study of blood T cells in healthy people across ages. A second roughly 6 to 12 cycle PCR used barcoded and J-beta primers. One entry per CDR3 protein results from TCRdb running MiXCR on the 5' RACE reads. The table shows 1.5 million to 2 million distinct CDR3 sequences, with roughly 52% occurring only once. The sequenced material came from blood. These receptors originate from a woman aged 40 to 55 in good health.

CDR3 in amino acids: CASRTTGQGQETQYF. CDR3 DNA sequence: TGTGCCAGCAGAACTACAGGACAGGGTCAAGAGACCCAGTACTTC. The J gene is TRBJ2-5, the V gene TRBV6-2 or TRBV6-3; TRBD1 aligns across 8 bases. With V trimmed by 6 bases and J by 2 bases, 8 bases remained unmatched. The germline V gene has CDR1 MNHEY and CDR2 SVGEGT. This CDR3 has 15 amino acids.

This clonotype came up a few times. The CDR3 sequence is CAIGDLGSSGASRGSYNEQFF. The CDR3 nucleotides read TGTGCCATCGGGGATCTGGGTAGTAGCGGGGCCAGTAGGGGCTCCTACAATGAGCAGTTCTTC. The V call is TRBV10-3, the J call TRBJ2-1; 8 nucleotides match TRBD2. Looked up from germline, CDR1 is ENHRY and CDR2 is SYGVKD. J lost 0 bases, V lost 8 bases, and 24 bases had no gene match. This CDR3 region has 21 residues.

This clonotype was seen a handful of times. The genes are TRBV15 and TRBJ2-7; D tentatively reads TRBD1 or TRBD2 (5 bases each). CDR1 is LNHNV, CDR2 YYDKDF, per germline (reference sequence). This CDR3 contains 15 residues. V lost 3 bases, J lost 0 bases, and 12 bases lay in between. CDR3 protein: CATSSGTALSYEQYF. As DNA, the CDR3 is TGTGCCACCAGCAGTGGGACGGCCCTCTCCTACGAGCAGTACTTC.

This clonotype was picked up a small number of times. This chain connects TRBV29-1 to TRBJ1-2, with D perhaps TRBD1 (6 bases). The V gene's germline CDR1 is SQVTM and CDR2 ANQGSEA. V shed 7 bases and J shed 7 bases, with 16 bases lying between them. This CDR3 has 12 amino acids. For the CDR3, the DNA is TGCAGCGCCCTTGGTGCGGGGGCTGGCTACACCTTC. Translating gives CSALGAGAGYTF.

The chain links TRBV18 to TRBJ2-3; a possible D gene is TRBD2 (5 bases). CDR3 length equals 14 residues. The V gene lost 3 bases and the J gene lost 2 bases, with 9 bases spanning the gap. Germline assignment: CDR1 KGHSH and CDR2 LQKENI. The CDR3 nucleotides are TGTGCCAGCTCACCGACGGGGTTCACAGATACGCAGTATTTT. Amino acid sequence: CASSPTGFTDTQYF.

The table lists this clonotype with a few counts. The chain joins TRBV6-5 to TRBJ2-1, with 10 bases aligning to TRBD2. V trimming: 2 bases; J trimming: 9 bases; junction bases outside the gene matches: 7. Germline V CDR1 and CDR2: MNHEY, SVGAGI. The CDR3 extends over 15 amino acids. CDR3 sequence: CASSYPGLAKSEQFF. The DNA for the CDR3 is TGTGCCAGCAGTTACCCGGGACTAGCGAAGAGTGAGCAGTTCTTC.

This clonotype has more than one count but fewer than ten. The CDR3 DNA sequence: TGTGCCAGCAGACTAGTAGGAGCCTGGGACAGGGTCCACAATGAGCAGTTCTTC. It codes for CASRLVGAWDRVHNEQFF. The chain recombines TRBV11-2 with TRBJ2-1; TRBD1 matches 9 bases. The CDR3 has 18 amino acids. J lost 5 bases, V lost 6 bases, and 17 bases had no gene match. Per germline, CDR1 SGHAT and CDR2 FQNNGV. The full variable domain, in which reference TRBV11-2 and TRBJ2-1 provide the parts outside the CDR3, is EAGVAQSPRYKIIEKRQSVAFWCNPISGHATLYWYQQILGQGPKLLIQFQNNGVVDDSQLPKDRFSAERLKGVDSTLKIQPAKLEDSAVYLCASRLVGAWDRVHNEQFFGPGTRLTVL.

The chain has TRBV5-6 and TRBJ2-5; TRBD2 agrees at 13 bases. The CDR3 totals 19 residues. Germline CDR1 reads SGHDT; CDR2 reads YYEEEE. J was trimmed by 5 bases and V by 2 bases; bases with no gene match: 15. CDR3 loop: CASSFPTSGGRKSSETQYF. As DNA, the CDR3 is TGTGCCAGCAGCTTCCCGACTAGCGGGGGGCGAAAATCTTCTGAGACCCAGTACTTC.

This clonotype was recorded a few times. V usage is TRBV7-9 and J usage is TRBJ2-3, with unresolved D. The length of the CDR3 is 15 residues. CDR1 and CDR2 from the germline V gene are SEHNR and FQNEAQ (reference sequence). Trimming removed 3 bases from V and 0 bases from J, with 10 bases in between. The CDR3 bases are TGTGCCAGCAGCTTTGGACCGGGCAGCACAGATACGCAGTATTTT. It encodes CASSFGPGSTDTQYF.

The chain links TRBV20-1 to TRBJ1-3; a possible D gene is TRBD1 (5 bases). Trimming shortened V by 3 bases and J by 4 bases, and 19 bases separated the two germline ends. CDR3 length: 16 amino acids. CDR1 and CDR2 from the germline V gene are DFQATT and SNEGSKA (reference sequence). The CDR3 nucleotides are TGCAGTGCTAGGGGTATAAGACCGGGGGTAGGAAACACCATATATTTT. It codes for CSARGIRPGVGNTIYF.

The chain uses TRBV7-9 and TRBJ1-6; D remains unclear. The V and J ends lost 5 bases and 6 bases respectively, with 14 bases between them. Looked up from germline, CDR1 is SEHNR and CDR2 is FQNEAQ (reference sequence). The CDR3 runs 15 residues. The CDR3 sequence is CASSLGGSSNSPLHF. The CDR3 nucleotides are TGTGCCAGCAGCCTAGGAGGCAGCTCTAATTCACCCCTCCACTTT.

V and J are TRBV4-2 and TRBJ2-5; 13 bases agree with TRBD2. The CDR3 totals 19 residues. With 0 bases clipped from V and 2 bases from J, the junction kept 9 bases outside the gene matches. CDR1 is LGHNA and CDR2 is YNFKEQ in the germline V gene. CDR3 coding DNA: TGTGCCAGCAGCCAAGATCAGGGGCTGACTAGCGGGGGGCAAGAGACCCAGTACTTC. Translated, it gives CASSQDQGLTSGGQETQYF.

The V gene is TRBV6-2 or TRBV6-3, the J gene TRBJ2-5; weak D call: TRBD2 (5 bases). Germline V gene sequence: CDR1 MNHEY, CDR2 SVGEGT. This CDR3 region has 13 residues. Between the trimmed V and J ends, which lost 2 bases and 8 bases, there was a span of 12 bases. CDR3 protein: CASSYGFAGTQYF. The CDR3 bases are TGTGCCAGCAGTTACGGTTTCGCGGGTACCCAGTACTTC.

This chain links TRBV7-2 with TRBJ2-3; 7 bases map to TRBD1. Germline CDR1 reads SGHTA; CDR2 reads FQGNSA. V lost 5 bases, J lost 4 bases, and 6 bases stayed unmatched. The CDR3 contains 14 residues. The CDR3 loop reads CASSPGQSADTQYF. The DNA of the CDR3 is TGTGCCAGCAGCCCGGGACAGTCCGCAGATACGCAGTATTTT.

The chain carries TRBV20-1 and TRBJ2-1, with 7 bases fitting TRBD1. This CDR3 comprises 14 residues. Trimming removed 2 bases from V and 1 base from J; junction bases left unmatched: 2. Germline loops: CDR1 DFQATT, CDR2 SNEGSKA (reference sequence). CDR3 amino acids: CSARKGASYNEQFF. Here the CDR3 DNA reads TGCAGTGCTAGAAAGGGGGCTTCCTACAATGAGCAGTTCTTC.

In this sample, this clonotype turned up a few times. The chain has TRBV29-1 and TRBJ2-1; possibly TRBD1 for D (5 bases). This CDR3 has 14 amino acids. CDR1 and CDR2 (germline): SQVTM, ANQGSEA. The V gene lost 7 bases and the J gene lost 3 bases, with 16 bases spanning the gap. DNA of the CDR3: TGCAGCGCCAAAGCCCAGGGATACTACAATGAGCAGTTCTTC. Its translation: CSAKAQGYYNEQFF.

The chain uses TRBV28 and TRBJ2-2; D gene ambiguous. The CDR3 consists of 15 residues. Trimming cost V 5 bases and J 5 bases, with 15 bases left between them. Germline loops: CDR1 MDHEN, CDR2 SYDVKM. DNA for the CDR3: TGTGCCAGCAGTCCGACCTTTGTTGAGACCGGGGAGCTGTTTTTT. Translated: CASSPTFVETGELFF.

V and J are TRBV20-1 and TRBJ2-2; the D is unclear. Germline lookup yields CDR1 DFQATT and CDR2 SNEGSKA (reference sequence). The CDR3 is 13 amino acids. With 6 bases removed from V and 2 bases from J, the gap between germline ends came to 10 bases. CDR3 loop: CSADSINTGELFF. In DNA form, the CDR3 reads TGCAGTGCCGACTCGATAAACACCGGGGAGCTGTTTTTT.

Only a few counts were recorded for this clonotype. V gene TRBV3-1 combines with J gene TRBJ2-3, with D perhaps TRBD1 (5 bases). CDR3 length: 14 residues. The ends were cut back, 3 bases at V and 2 bases at J, with 9 bases in the middle. Germline V lookup: CDR1 LGHDT, CDR2 YNNKEL (reference sequence). DNA of the CDR3: TGTGCCAGCAGCCATCAGGGCTACACAGATACGCAGTATTTT. It translates to CASSHQGYTDTQYF.